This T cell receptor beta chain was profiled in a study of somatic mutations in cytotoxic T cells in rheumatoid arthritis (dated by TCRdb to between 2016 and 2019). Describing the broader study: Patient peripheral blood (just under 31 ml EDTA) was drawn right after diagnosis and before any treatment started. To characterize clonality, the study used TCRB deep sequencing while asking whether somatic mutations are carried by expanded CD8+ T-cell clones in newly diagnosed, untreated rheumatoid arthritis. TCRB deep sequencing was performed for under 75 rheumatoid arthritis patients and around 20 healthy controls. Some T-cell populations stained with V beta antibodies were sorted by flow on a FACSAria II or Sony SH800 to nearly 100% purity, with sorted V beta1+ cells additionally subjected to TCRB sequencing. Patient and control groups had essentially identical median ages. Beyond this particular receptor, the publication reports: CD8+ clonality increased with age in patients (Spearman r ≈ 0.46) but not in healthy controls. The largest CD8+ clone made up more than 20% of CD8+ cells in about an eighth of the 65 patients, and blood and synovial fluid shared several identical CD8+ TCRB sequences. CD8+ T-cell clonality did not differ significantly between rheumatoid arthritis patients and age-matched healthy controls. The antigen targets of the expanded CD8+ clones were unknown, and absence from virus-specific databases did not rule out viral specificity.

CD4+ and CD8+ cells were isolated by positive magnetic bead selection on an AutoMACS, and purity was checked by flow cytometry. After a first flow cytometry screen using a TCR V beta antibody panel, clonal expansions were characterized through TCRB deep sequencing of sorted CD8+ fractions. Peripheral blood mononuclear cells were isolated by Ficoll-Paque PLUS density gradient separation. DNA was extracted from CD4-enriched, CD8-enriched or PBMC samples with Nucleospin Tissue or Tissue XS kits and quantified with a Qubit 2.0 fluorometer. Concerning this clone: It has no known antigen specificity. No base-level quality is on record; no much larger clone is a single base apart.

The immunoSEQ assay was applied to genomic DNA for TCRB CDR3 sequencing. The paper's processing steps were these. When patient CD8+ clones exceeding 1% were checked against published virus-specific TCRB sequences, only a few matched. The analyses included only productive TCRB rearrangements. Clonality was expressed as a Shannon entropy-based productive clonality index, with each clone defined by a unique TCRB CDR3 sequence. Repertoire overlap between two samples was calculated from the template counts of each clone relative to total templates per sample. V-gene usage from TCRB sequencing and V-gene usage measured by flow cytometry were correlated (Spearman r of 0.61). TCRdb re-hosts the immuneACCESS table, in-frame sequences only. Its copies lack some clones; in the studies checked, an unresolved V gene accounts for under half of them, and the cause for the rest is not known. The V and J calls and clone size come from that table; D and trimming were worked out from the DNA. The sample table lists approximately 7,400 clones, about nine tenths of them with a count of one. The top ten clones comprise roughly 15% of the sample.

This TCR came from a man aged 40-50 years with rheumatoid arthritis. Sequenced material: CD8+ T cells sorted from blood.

The DNA reads TGTGCCAGCAGCGTGGGGAGAATCTACGAGCAGTACTTC. Translated, this gives CASSVGRIYEQYF. The rearrangement combines TRBV2 with TRBJ2-7; the best D guess is TRBD2, with 5 bases matching. Looking up the germline V gene yields CDR1 SNHLY and CDR2 FYNNEI. V is reduced by 6 bases and J by 3 bases, leaving a spacing of 12 bases between them. Its CDR3 holds 13 amino acids, cysteine through phenylalanine. The only DNA kept is the CDR3, 39 bases in frame from the first base. This CDR3, with the reference TRBV2 and TRBJ2-7 proteins standing in past its ends, gives the full variable domain EPEVTQTPSHQVTQMGQEVILRCVPISNHLYFYWYRQILGQKVEFLVSFYNNEISEKSEIFDDQFSVERPDGSNFTLKIRSTKLEDSAMYFCASSVGRIYEQYFGPGTRLTVT.